Below, 15 T cell receptor beta chains from the same sample are listed, as sequenced in a study of T cells after yellow fever vaccination. TCRdb re-derived calls from the 5' RACE reads in MiXCR, one entry per CDR3 protein. The data hold about 330,000 distinct CDR3 sequences, with over 4% observed a single time. Sequenced here: PBMCs, sampled 5 days after the yellow fever booster vaccination. These TCRs come from a man between 18 and 29 years old who received the YFV17D yellow fever vaccine.

The table lists this clonotype with many counts. V and J are TRBV12-3 or TRBV12-4 and TRBJ2-3; the D call may be TRBD1 or TRBD2 (5 bases each). This CDR3 has 14 residues. V gave up 3 bases and J gave up 4 bases, with 11 bases separating them. CDR3 coding DNA: TGTGCCAGCAGTTTCGGGGCGAGTTCAGATACGCAGTATTTT. Its protein product is CASSFGASSDTQYF.

The chain links TRBV10-3 to TRBJ1-1; D gene unclear. The CDR3 has 11 amino acids. Trimming stripped 6 bases from V and 6 bases from J, with 8 bases between. Germline V CDR1 and CDR2: ENHRY, SYGVKD. The CDR3 bases are TGTGCCATCAGAAATGGGGCTGAAGCTTTCTTT. Protein sequence: CAIRNGAEAFF.

The chain is built from TRBV29-1 and TRBJ2-7; D is undetermined. V lost 2 bases and J lost 3, with 8 bases in between. Germline CDR1 SQVTM, CDR2 ANQGSEA. The CDR3 is 12 residues long. In DNA form, the CDR3 reads TGCAGCGTTGAAACGAAACTCTACGAGCAGTACTTC. Amino acid sequence: CSVETKLYEQYF.

This clonotype was observed at least ten times. As DNA, the CDR3 is TGCGCCAGCAGCTTGTGGTCTGGGGCCAACGTCCTGACTTTC. Its protein product is CASSLWSGANVLTF. The rearrangement links TRBV5-1 to TRBJ2-6; no clear D. The CDR3 extends over 14 amino acids. Germline V gives CDR1 SGHRS, CDR2 YFSETQ. Trimming left V 1 base short and J 1 base short, with 3 bases between.

This clonotype came up many times. The genes are TRBV5-1 and TRBJ2-1, with TRBD2 matching over 12 bases. This CDR3 contains 15 residues. The germline gives CDR1 SGHRS, CDR2 YFSETQ. Trimming at V came to 4 bases and at J to 5 bases, leaving 4 bases not matched to a gene. CDR3 coding DNA: TGCGCCAGCAGCCGACTAGCGGGGGACCACAATGAGCAGTTCTTC. Its protein is CASSRLAGDHNEQFF.

This clonotype was counted a few times. The chain has TRBV5-1 and TRBJ2-1; possibly TRBD1 for D (5 bases). The CDR3 is made up of 14 amino acids. V was cut by 2 bases and J by 3 bases, with 9 bases left in between. The germline V gene encodes CDR1 SGHRS and CDR2 YFSETQ. Here the CDR3 reads CASSLGDYYNEQFF. The CDR3 bases are TGCGCCAGCAGCTTAGGGGATTACTACAATGAGCAGTTCTTC.

This clonotype was counted many times. This chain joins TRBV4-1 and TRBJ1-1; D might be TRBD1 (6 bases). The CDR3 has 14 amino acids. Between the trimmed V and J ends, which lost 4 bases and 1 base, there was a span of 10 bases. Germline CDR1 and CDR2: MGHRA and YSYEKL. CDR3 nucleotide sequence: TGCGCCAGCAGCCCTCACAGGGAGAACACTGAAGCTTTCTTT. It specifies CASSPHRENTEAFF.

In its sample, this clonotype was seen a few times. The chain employs TRBV7-9 and TRBJ1-2, with D hard to call. The V and J ends lost 4 bases and 4 bases respectively, with 19 bases between them. The CDR3 consists of 16 residues. Germline lookup yields CDR1 SEHNR and CDR2 FQNEAQ (reference sequence). CDR3 sequence reads: CASSSLIDPGSYGYTF. The DNA of the CDR3 is TGTGCCAGCAGCTCTCTGATCGACCCAGGTTCCTATGGCTACACCTTC.

The chain uses TRBV12-3 or TRBV12-4 and TRBJ2-7; D not certain. V lost 6 bases, J lost 5 bases, and 14 bases lay in between. CDR3 length equals 13 residues. The CDR3 region is CASSRTVQDEQYV. The CDR3 nucleotides read TGTGCCAGCAGCCGGACGGTTCAGGACGAGCAGTACGTC.

At least ten counts were recorded for this clonotype. The V call is TRBV20-1, the J call TRBJ2-1; D possibly corresponds to TRBD2 (6 bases). The germline V gene encodes CDR1 DFQATT and CDR2 SNEGSKA (reference sequence). V gave up 5 bases and J gave up 4 bases, with 18 bases separating them. The CDR3 sequence is 15 residues long. The CDR3 DNA reads TGCAGTGCTCGGACTGATTGGGAGGTATACAATGAGCAGTTCTTC. Translating gives CSARTDWEVYNEQFF.

This clonotype was seen a few times. J is TRBJ2-5 and V is TRBV7-2; maybe TRBD2 (7 bases). V was clipped by 5 bases and J by 4 bases, with 14 bases between them. CDR1 is SGHTA and CDR2 is FQGNSA in the germline V gene. The CDR3 is made up of 14 amino acids. The DNA of the CDR3 is TGTGCCAGCAGCCTCCGAGGGGGGGCAGAGACCCAGTACTTC. As protein: CASSLRGGAETQYF.

The table lists this clonotype with a few counts. The chain recombines TRBV7-8 with TRBJ2-1, with 13 bases identical to TRBD2. The CDR3 runs to 19 residues. Per the germline V gene, CDR1 is SGHVS and CDR2 is FQNEAQ. V trimming: 4 bases; J trimming: 6 bases; junction bases outside the gene matches: 15. Written as DNA, the CDR3 is TGTGCCAGCAGCTACAGACTAGCGGGGGGAACACCTCGTTCCAATGAGCAGTTCTTC. Its translation is CASSYRLAGGTPRSNEQFF. The full variable domain, its missing parts supplied by reference TRBV7-8 and TRBJ2-1, is GAGVSQSPRYKVAKRGQDVALRCDPISGHVSLFWYQQALGQGPEFLTYFQNEAQLDKSGLPSDRFFAERPEGSVSTLKIQRTQQEDSAVYLCASSYRLAGGTPRSNEQFFGPGTRLTVL.

This clonotype was observed many times. This chain's CDR3 is CASSPQGQGIYYEQYF. In DNA, the CDR3 is TGCGCCAGCAGCCCCCAGGGACAGGGGATATACTACGAGCAGTACTTC. This chain links TRBV4-1 with TRBJ2-7; 10 nucleotides match TRBD1. The junction had 9 bases not matched to a gene; V was cut back by 4 bases and J by 3 bases. Germline CDR1 reads MGHRA; CDR2 reads YSYEKL. The CDR3 runs 16 residues.

In regard to this clonotype: This sequence may be a read error, since a much larger clone differs from it by one base. This chain links TRBV6-1 with TRBJ2-5, with 7 bases matching TRBD1. CDR3 length: 16 residues. J gave up 2 bases and V 1 base, and 7 bases lay outside the gene matches. CDR1 is MNHNS and CDR2 is SASEGT in the germline V gene. The DNA for the CDR3 is TGTGCCAGCAGTGAAGACCCACAGGGGCCTCAAGAGACCCAGTACTTC. Its translation: CASSEDPQGPQETQYF.

This clonotype was observed at least ten times. The chain couples TRBV18 to TRBJ2-3; D is ambiguous. Germline assignment: CDR1 KGHSH and CDR2 LQKENI. The CDR3 extends over 13 amino acids. V was clipped by 0 bases and J by 3 bases, with 4 bases between them. The CDR3 nucleotides are TGTGCCAGCTCACCACCGTCTACAGATACGCAGTATTTT. Protein product: CASSPPSTDTQYF.